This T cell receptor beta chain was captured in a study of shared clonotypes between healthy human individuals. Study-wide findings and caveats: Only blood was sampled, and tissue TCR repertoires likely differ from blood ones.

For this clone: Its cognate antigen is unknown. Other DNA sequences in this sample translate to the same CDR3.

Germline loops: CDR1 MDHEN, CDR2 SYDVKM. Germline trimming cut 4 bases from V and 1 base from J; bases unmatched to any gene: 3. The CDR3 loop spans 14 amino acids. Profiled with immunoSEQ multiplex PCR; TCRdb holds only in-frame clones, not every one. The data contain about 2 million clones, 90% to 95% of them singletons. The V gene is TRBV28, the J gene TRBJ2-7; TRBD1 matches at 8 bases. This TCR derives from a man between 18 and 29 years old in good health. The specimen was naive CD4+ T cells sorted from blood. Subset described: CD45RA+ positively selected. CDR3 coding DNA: TGTGCCAGCAGTTCAGGGGGCCGGTCCTACGAGCAGTACTTC. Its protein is CASSSGGRSYEQYF.